A single TCR beta chain is shown here with its context. Its specificity is unknown. Blood specimens came from baseline, cycle 4 day 1, and cycle 7 day 1. Trimming stripped 8 bases from V and 5 bases from J, with 15 bases between. Germline assignment: CDR1 LNHDA and CDR2 SQIVND (reference sequence). This CDR3 comprises 13 residues. This sample was taken from a study of OX40 agonist ivuxolimab in advanced cancers. Study as a whole: The dose-escalation cohort had hepatocellular carcinoma, melanoma, renal cell or head and neck cancer. Study findings and constraints: Mean expanded clone counts were higher in CD8+ than CD4+ T cells. CD4+ and CD8+ T cells in blood underwent clonal expansion by week 6 at 0.1 to 3.0 mg/kg.

TCRdb's table, derived via immunoSEQ multiplex PCR, lists solely in-frame clones and lacks some. This sample yields some 96,000 clones, of which roughly four fifths are seen a single time; over 1.3% belongs to the top ten. The sequencing used CD4+ or CD8+ T cells sorted from blood, collected in a trial of the OX40 agonist ivuxolimab. The J gene is TRBJ1-1, the V gene TRBV19; the D gene is possibly TRBD1 (6 bases). The TCR originated in an adult with an advanced solid tumor such as melanoma, head and neck, liver or kidney cancer. The CDR3 DNA follows: TGTGCCAGTGGGCGAGAGGGGGGGACTGAAGCTTTCTTT. Protein product: CASGREGGTEAFF.